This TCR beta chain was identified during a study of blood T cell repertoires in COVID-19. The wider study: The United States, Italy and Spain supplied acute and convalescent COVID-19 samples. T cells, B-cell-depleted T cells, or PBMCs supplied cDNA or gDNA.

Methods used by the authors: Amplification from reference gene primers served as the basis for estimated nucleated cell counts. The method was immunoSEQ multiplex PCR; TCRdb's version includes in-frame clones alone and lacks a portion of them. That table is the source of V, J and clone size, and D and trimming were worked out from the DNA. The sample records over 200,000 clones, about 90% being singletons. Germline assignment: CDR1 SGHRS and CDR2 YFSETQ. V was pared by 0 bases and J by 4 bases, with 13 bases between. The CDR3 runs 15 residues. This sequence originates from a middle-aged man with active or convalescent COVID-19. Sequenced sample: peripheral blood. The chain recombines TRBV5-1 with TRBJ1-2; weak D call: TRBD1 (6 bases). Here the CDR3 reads CASSLVSGVSYGYTF. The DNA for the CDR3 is TGCGCCAGCAGCTTGGTGTCAGGGGTATCCTATGGCTACACCTTC.